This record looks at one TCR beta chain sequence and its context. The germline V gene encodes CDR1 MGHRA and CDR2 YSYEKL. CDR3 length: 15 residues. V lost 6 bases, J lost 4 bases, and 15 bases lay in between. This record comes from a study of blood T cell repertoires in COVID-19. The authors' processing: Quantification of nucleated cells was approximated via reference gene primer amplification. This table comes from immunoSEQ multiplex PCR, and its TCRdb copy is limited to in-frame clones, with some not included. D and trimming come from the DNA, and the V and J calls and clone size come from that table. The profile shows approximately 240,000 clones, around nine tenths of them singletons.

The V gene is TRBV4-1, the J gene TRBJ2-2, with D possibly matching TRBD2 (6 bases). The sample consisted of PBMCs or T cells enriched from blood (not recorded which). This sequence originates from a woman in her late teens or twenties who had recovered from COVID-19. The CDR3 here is CASRGGVGSTGELFF. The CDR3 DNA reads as TGCGCCAGCAGGGGTGGGGTCGGGAGCACCGGGGAGCTGTTTTTT.